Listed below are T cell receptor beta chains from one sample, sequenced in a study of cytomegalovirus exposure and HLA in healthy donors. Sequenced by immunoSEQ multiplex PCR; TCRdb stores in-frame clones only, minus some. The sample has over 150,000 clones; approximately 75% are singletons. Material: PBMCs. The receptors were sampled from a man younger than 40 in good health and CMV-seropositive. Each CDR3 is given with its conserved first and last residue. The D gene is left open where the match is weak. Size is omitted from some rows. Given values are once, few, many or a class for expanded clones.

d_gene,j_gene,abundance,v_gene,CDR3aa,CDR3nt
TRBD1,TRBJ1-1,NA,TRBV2,CASSPTGDTEAFF,TGTGCCAGCAGTCCAACAGGGGACACTGAAGCTTTCTTT
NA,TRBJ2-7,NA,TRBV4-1,CASSHNQGSGEQYF,TGCGCCAGCAGCCACAACCAGGGGTCGGGCGAGCAGTACTTC
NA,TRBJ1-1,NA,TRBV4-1,CASSQTQVRNTEAFF,TGCGCCAGCAGCCAGACACAGGTTCGGAACACTGAAGCTTTCTTT
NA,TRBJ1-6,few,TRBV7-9,CASSPSGQWIHSPLHF,TGTGCCAGCAGCCCCTCCGGACAGTGGATCCATTCACCCCTCCACTTT
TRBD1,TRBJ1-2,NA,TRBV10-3,CAALTTGEGYTF,TGTGCCGCCCTAACGACAGGGGAAGGCTACACCTTC
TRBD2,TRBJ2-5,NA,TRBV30,CAWRTSGEETQYF,TGTGCCTGGAGGACTAGCGGGGAAGAGACCCAGTACTTC
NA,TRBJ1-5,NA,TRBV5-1,CASSLDQGQPQHF,TGCGCCAGCAGCTTGGATCAGGGTCAGCCCCAGCATTTT
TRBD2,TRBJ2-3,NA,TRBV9,CASSLNSGGVRDTQYF,TGTGCCAGCAGCTTAAATAGCGGGGGGGTTAGAGATACGCAGTATTTT
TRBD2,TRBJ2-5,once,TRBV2,CASTGTSALAAQYF,TGTGCCAGTACGGGGACTAGCGCTCTGGCGGCCCAGTACTTC
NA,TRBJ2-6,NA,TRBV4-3,CASSQEAGTGANVLTF,TGCGCCAGCAGCCAAGAAGCAGGGACTGGGGCCAACGTCCTGACTTTC
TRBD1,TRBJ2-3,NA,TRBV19,CASSTGQGAADTQYF,TGTGCCAGTAGTACGGGACAGGGGGCTGCAGATACGCAGTATTTT
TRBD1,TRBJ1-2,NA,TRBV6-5,CASSYVRGNYGYTF,TGTGCCAGCAGTTATGTCAGGGGGAACTATGGCTACACCTTC
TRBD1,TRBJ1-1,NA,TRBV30,CAWSKGQGSLWTEAFF,TGTGCCTGGAGTAAAGGACAGGGAAGTCTATGGACTGAAGCTTTCTTT
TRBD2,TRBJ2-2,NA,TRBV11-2,CASTQQRGDTGELFF,TGTGCCAGCACCCAGCAGCGGGGGGACACCGGGGAGCTGTTTTTT
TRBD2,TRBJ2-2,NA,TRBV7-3,CASSFRGGTGELFF,TGTGCCAGCAGCTTCCGGGGGGGCACCGGGGAGCTGTTTTTT
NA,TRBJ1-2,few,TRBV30,CAWSAGLSNYGYTF,TGTGCCTGGAGTGCCGGGTTGAGTAACTATGGCTACACCTTC
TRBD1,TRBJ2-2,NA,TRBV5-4,CASHRSLGQKINTGELFF,TGTGCCAGCCACCGCTCCTTGGGACAGAAGATTAACACCGGGGAGCTGTTTTTT
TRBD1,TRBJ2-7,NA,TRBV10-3,CAISKGQGAIYEQYF,TGTGCCATCAGCAAGGGACAGGGGGCGATCTACGAGCAGTACTTC
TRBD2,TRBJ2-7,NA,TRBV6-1,CASRATSGGADEQYF,TGTGCCAGCAGAGCTACTAGCGGGGGGGCGGACGAGCAGTACTTC
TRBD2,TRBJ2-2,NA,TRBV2,CASIPGGAGGELFF,TGTGCCAGCATACCCGGGGGGGCAGGCGGGGAGCTGTTTTTT
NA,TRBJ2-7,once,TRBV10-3,CAISGPDRYEQYF,TGTGCCATCAGTGGGCCCGACAGATACGAGCAGTACTTC
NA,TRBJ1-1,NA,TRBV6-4,CASSRVMNTEAFF,TGTGCCAGCTCCAGGGTCATGAACACTGAAGCTTTCTTT
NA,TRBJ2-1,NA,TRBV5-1,CASSSPQGSAYNEQFF,TGCGCCAGCAGCTCCCCCCAGGGGAGCGCCTACAATGAGCAGTTCTTC
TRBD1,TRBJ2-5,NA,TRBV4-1,CASSQGTGGGETQYF,TGCGCCAGCAGCCAAGGGACAGGGGGCGGGGAGACCCAGTACTTC
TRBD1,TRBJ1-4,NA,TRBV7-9,CASSQDRGNEKLFF,TGTGCCAGCAGCCAGGACAGGGGAAATGAAAAACTGTTTTTT
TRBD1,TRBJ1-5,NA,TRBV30,CAWNPGQLFNQPQHF,TGTGCCTGGAATCCGGGACAGCTCTTCAATCAGCCCCAGCATTTT
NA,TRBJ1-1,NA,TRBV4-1,CASSSMGGTEAFF,TGCGCCAGCAGTTCGATGGGGGGCACTGAAGCTTTCTTT
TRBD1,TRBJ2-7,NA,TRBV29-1,CSVVGQGLPYEQYF,TGCAGCGTAGTGGGACAGGGCCTTCCCTACGAGCAGTACTTC
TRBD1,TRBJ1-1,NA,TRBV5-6,CASSTGTGGQAFF,TGTGCCAGCAGCACAGGGACAGGGGGGCAGGCTTTCTTT
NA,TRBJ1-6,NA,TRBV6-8,CASSYPAGWNSPLHF,TGTGCCAGCAGTTACCCGGCAGGCTGGAATTCACCCCTCCACTTT
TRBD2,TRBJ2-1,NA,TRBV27,CASSDLLSGGAHEQFF,TGTGCCAGCAGTGACCTGTTAAGCGGGGGGGCACATGAGCAGTTCTTC
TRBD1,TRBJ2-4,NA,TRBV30,CAGRGLAKNIQYF,TGTGCCGGCAGGGGGCTAGCCAAAAACATTCAGTACTTC
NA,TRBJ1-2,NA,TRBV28,CASSSGQYDYGYTF,TGTGCCAGCAGTTCAGGACAGTACGACTATGGCTACACCTTC
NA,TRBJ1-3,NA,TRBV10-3,CAIGAQLSGNTIYF,TGTGCCATCGGGGCACAGCTCTCTGGAAACACCATATATTTT
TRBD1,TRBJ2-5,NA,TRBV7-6,CASRPDRVGETQYF,TGTGCCAGCAGACCGGACAGGGTCGGGGAGACCCAGTACTTC
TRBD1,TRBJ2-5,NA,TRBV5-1,CASSLGTGVSETQYF,TGCGCCAGCAGCTTAGGGACAGGGGTTTCAGAGACCCAGTACTTC
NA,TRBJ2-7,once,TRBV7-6,CASSPPGRYDEQYF,TGTGCCAGCAGCCCCCCTGGGAGGTACGACGAGCAGTACTTC
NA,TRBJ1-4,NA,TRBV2,CASSGQTNEKLFF,TGTGCCAGCAGTGGACAGACTAATGAAAAACTGTTTTTT
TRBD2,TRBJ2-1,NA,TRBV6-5,CASSRAGGNEQFF,TGTGCCAGCAGTAGGGCGGGGGGGAATGAGCAGTTCTTC
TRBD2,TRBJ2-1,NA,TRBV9,CASSAGGPVNEQFF,TGTGCCAGCAGCGCGGGGGGGCCGGTTAATGAGCAGTTCTTC
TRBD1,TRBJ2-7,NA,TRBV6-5,CASSNYRGDAYEQYF,TGTGCCAGCAGTAATTACAGGGGGGATGCCTACGAGCAGTACTTC
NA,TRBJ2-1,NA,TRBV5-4,CASSSDTQGRVHEQFF,TGTGCCAGCAGCTCCGACACACAGGGAAGAGTCCATGAGCAGTTCTTC
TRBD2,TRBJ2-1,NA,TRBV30,CAWRARSGENYNEQFF,TGTGCCTGGAGGGCACGTAGCGGGGAAAACTACAATGAGCAGTTCTTC
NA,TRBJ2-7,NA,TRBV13,CASSSRGTYYEQYF,TGTGCCAGCAGCTCCCGTGGGACTTACTACGAGCAGTACTTC
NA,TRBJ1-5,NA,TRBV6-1,CASSEQLPGDQPQHF,TGTGCCAGCAGTGAACAACTCCCGGGGGACCAGCCCCAGCATTTT
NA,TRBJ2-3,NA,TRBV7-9,CASSLGGADTQYF,TGTGCCAGCAGCTTAGGCGGAGCAGATACGCAGTATTTT
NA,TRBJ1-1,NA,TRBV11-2,CASSLAGVGTEAFF,TGTGCCAGCAGCTTAGCCGGGGTAGGCACTGAAGCTTTCTTT
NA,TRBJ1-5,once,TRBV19,CASRSGNSNQPQHF,TGTGCCAGTAGGTCGGGTAATAGCAATCAGCCCCAGCATTTT
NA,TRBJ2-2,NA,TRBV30,CAWSATGYTGELFF,TGTGCCTGGAGTGCGACAGGATACACCGGGGAGCTGTTTTTT
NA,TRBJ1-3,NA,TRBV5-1,CASSLAGYGNTIYF,TGCGCCAGCAGCTTGGCAGGGTACGGAAACACCATATATTTT